This T cell receptor (beta chain) was retrieved from a study of cytomegalovirus exposure and HLA in healthy donors. The method was immunoSEQ multiplex PCR; TCRdb's version includes in-frame clones alone and lacks a portion of them. This repertoire shows 300,000 to 400,000 clones, about nine tenths found once; its top ten account for under 0.9%. This CDR3 comprises 13 residues. Germline assignment: CDR1 GTSNPN and CDR2 SVGIG (reference sequence). With V trimmed by 2 bases and J by 8 bases, 4 bases remained unmatched. Only one count was recorded for this clone. The chain employs TRBV30 and TRBJ2-3, with 10 bases fitting TRBD2. This receptor was taken from a woman aged 18-29 years in good health and CMV-seronegative. Specimen: PBMCs. CDR3 nucleotide sequence: TGTGCCTGGAGTAGCGGGGGGGAGGGTACGCAGTATTTT. Amino acid sequence: CAWSSGGEGTQYF.